Below, 11 T cell receptor beta chains from the same sample are listed, as sequenced in a study of graft-versus-host responses after intestinal transplantation. Intraepithelial and lamina propria lymphocytes were freed from processed graft tissue. The protocol was immunoSEQ multiplex PCR, while the TCRdb copy is restricted to in-frame clones and leaves out a portion. The sample has around 18,000 clones; around 82% are singletons. Sequencing was performed on ileum tissue, taken 17 days after transplant. These receptors originate from a human patient who received an intestinal transplant, so some T cells may come from the graft donor.

The rearrangement joins TRBV19 to TRBJ2-1; 12 bases fit TRBD2. This CDR3 is built from 15 residues. Per the germline V gene, CDR1 is LNHDA and CDR2 is SQIVND (reference sequence). V gave up 6 bases and J gave up 2 bases; unmatched junction bases: 2. Written as DNA, the CDR3 is TGTGCCAGTAGACGGACTAGCGGGGCCTACAATGAGCAGTTCTTC. The encoded protein is CASRRTSGAYNEQFF.

The DNA of the CDR3 is TGTGCCAGCAGTTTTCCGGGCCCCGGCACAGATACGCAGTATTTT. The encoded protein is CASSFPGPGTDTQYF. The chain couples TRBV27 to TRBJ2-3; D uncertain. Germline CDR1 and CDR2: MNHEY and SMNVEV (reference sequence). The CDR3 runs 15 residues. The V end was cut by 3 bases, the J end by 1 base, with 11 bases between.

The chain recombines TRBV5-4 with TRBJ2-3, with TRBD2 identical over 9 bases. The junction had 11 bases not matched to a gene; V was cut back by 1 base and J by 5 bases. The CDR3 extends over 17 amino acids. Germline V lookup: CDR1 SGHNT, CDR2 YYREEE (reference sequence). CDR3 sequence (DNA): TGTGCCAGCAGCTTGCTTAGAGCGGGAGGTGCGATAGATACGCAGTATTTT. It specifies CASSLLRAGGAIDTQYF.

The rearrangement uses TRBV19 and TRBJ1-5; D is undetermined. Germline lookup yields CDR1 LNHDA and CDR2 SQIVND (reference sequence). V was clipped by 5 bases and J by 7 bases, with 12 bases between them. The CDR3 has 13 amino acids. This CDR3 is CASSPPSRQPQHF. The CDR3 DNA reads as TGTGCCAGTAGTCCTCCCTCTAGGCAGCCCCAGCATTTT.

This chain links TRBV27 with TRBJ1-4, with TRBD1 identical over 8 bases. The CDR3 length is 15 residues. The ends lost 5 bases at V and 3 bases at J; junction bases unmatched: 5. Germline assignment: CDR1 MNHEY and CDR2 SMNVEV (reference sequence). The CDR3 sequence is CASSKGQGPNEKLFF. Written as DNA, the CDR3 is TGTGCCAGCAGTAAAGGACAGGGACCTAATGAAAAACTGTTTTTT.

About this clone: This specimen includes other DNA sequences encoding the same CDR3. V usage is TRBV18 and J usage is TRBJ2-2; D is unclear. The CDR3 sequence is 15 residues long. CDR1 and CDR2 (germline): KGHSH, LQKENI. V lost 2 bases, J lost 2 bases, and 9 bases lay in between. In nucleotides, the CDR3 is TGTGCCAGCTCACCATCCCGACAAAACACCGGGGAGCTGTTTTTT. Its translation: CASSPSRQNTGELFF.

This chain links TRBV6-1 with TRBJ2-7, with 7 bases aligning to TRBD1. The CDR3 totals 15 residues. V was clipped by 1 base and J by 1 base; unmatched bases: 4. From germline, CDR1 is MNHNS and CDR2 SASEGT. DNA of the CDR3: TGTGCCAGCAGTGAAGGACAGGGTTGGTCCTACGAGCAGTACTTC. Protein sequence: CASSEGQGWSYEQYF.

There are a few counts of this clone. This rearrangement joins TRBV5-1 to TRBJ1-2; perhaps TRBD1 as D (5 bases). The germline CDR1 and CDR2 sequences are SGHRS and YFSETQ. V lost 3 bases, J lost 6 bases, and 15 bases lay in between. The CDR3 has 14 residues. The CDR3 spells CASSSDETADGYTF. In DNA form, the CDR3 reads TGCGCCAGCAGCTCAGATGAGACAGCTGATGGCTACACCTTC.

V is TRBV6-4 and J is TRBJ2-3; the match to TRBD2 covers 9 bases. The CDR3 extends over 15 amino acids. The germline gives CDR1 MRHNA, CDR2 SNTAGT. V lost 4 bases, J lost 5 bases, and 7 bases stayed unmatched. For the CDR3, the DNA is TGTGCCAGCAGTGTGTCTAGCGGGGAAAGAGATACGCAGTATTTT. Protein sequence: CASSVSSGERDTQYF.

The chain is built from TRBV9 and TRBJ1-1; 8 nucleotides align to TRBD1. CDR1 is SGDLS, CDR2 YYNGEE, per germline. J gave up 1 base and V 6 bases, and 5 bases lay outside the gene matches. This CDR3 is built from 14 residues. In DNA form, the CDR3 reads TGTGCCAGCAACCAGGACAGGGCGAACACTGAAGCTTTCTTT. Translation gives CASNQDRANTEAFF.

In regard to this clone: This specimen includes other DNA sequences encoding the same CDR3. This chain connects TRBV5-1 to TRBJ2-7; 7 bases fit TRBD1. With 4 bases clipped from V and 3 bases from J, the junction kept 10 bases outside the gene matches. CDR3 length equals 15 residues. Germline V gene data show CDR1 as SGHRS and CDR2 as YFSETQ. This CDR3 is CASSPPGAGGYEQYF. In nucleotides, the CDR3 is TGCGCCAGCAGCCCACCCGGCGCAGGGGGCTACGAGCAGTACTTC.